These 16 T cell receptor beta chains were all obtained from the same sample, sequenced in a study of shared clonotypes between healthy human individuals. Data came from immunoSEQ multiplex PCR; TCRdb stores just in-frame clones and leaves some out. The table has hundreds of thousands of clones, about 95% seen once. The specimen sequenced was naive CD4+ T cells sorted from blood. Subset reported: CD45RA+ positively selected. These receptors came from a woman in her 30s in good health.

Notes on this clone: The junction departs from germline at one end; a sequencing error may be responsible. The chain links TRBV9 to TRBJ2-3, with TRBD2 matching 10 bases. Looked up from germline, CDR1 is SGDLS and CDR2 is YYNGEE. The CDR3 has 15 amino acids. The CDR3 DNA reads TGTGCCAGCAGCCCACTAGCGGGGAGCACAAATACGCAGTATTTT. Translated, it gives CASSPLAGSTNTQYF.

The chain recombines TRBV10-2 with TRBJ2-3; no clear D gene. With 0 bases removed from V and 10 bases from J, the gap between germline ends came to 5 bases. Germline lookup yields CDR1 WSHSY and CDR2 SAAADI. CDR3 length: 11 amino acids. CDR3 nucleotides: TGCGCCAGCAGTGAGTCATCTCCGCAGTATTTT. This gives the protein CASSESSPQYF.

The rearrangement joins TRBV27 to TRBJ2-2; no clear D. Trimming removed 2 bases at V and 0 bases at J, with 7 bases between. The CDR3 runs 15 residues. CDR1 is MNHEY, CDR2 SMNVEV, per germline (reference sequence). The CDR3 protein is CASSLIFTNTGELFF. The CDR3 DNA is TGTGCCAGCAGTTTAATTTTTACGAACACCGGGGAGCTGTTTTTT.

As regards this clone: Other DNA sequences in this specimen translate into the identical CDR3. The chain carries TRBV29-1 and TRBJ2-7; maybe TRBD2 (5 bases). The CDR3 covers 11 residues. V was trimmed by 6 bases and J by 2 bases, leaving 8 bases between them. Germline assignment: CDR1 SQVTM and CDR2 ANQGSEA. Here the CDR3 DNA reads TGCAGCGTAGAGGGTCCCTACGAGCAGTACTTC. Translated: CSVEGPYEQYF.

The rearrangement uses TRBV18 and TRBJ1-1; TRBD1 matches at 7 bases. There are 12 residues in the CDR3. V dropped 6 bases and J dropped 6; count of bases not matched to a gene: 4. Germline V gene data show CDR1 as KGHSH and CDR2 as LQKENI. The CDR3 nucleotides are TGTGCCAGCTCCCCCAGGGGGTCTGAAGCTTTCTTT. Its protein product is CASSPRGSEAFF.

The chain combines TRBV5-6 with TRBJ2-1; 9 nucleotides agree with TRBD2. Unmatched junction bases numbered 12, after V lost 1 base and J lost 7 bases. The CDR3 spans 17 residues. CDR1 is SGHDT and CDR2 is YYEEEE in the germline V gene. CDR3 DNA sequence: TGTGCCAGCAGCTTGCATGACGGGGCGGGAGGGCGGAATGAGCAGTTCTTC. Amino acids: CASSLHDGAGGRNEQFF.

V and J are TRBV4-1 and TRBJ1-2; perhaps TRBD1 as D (5 bases). V lost 2 bases to trimming and J lost 6 bases, with 10 bases between them. The CDR3 spans 13 residues. From germline, CDR1 is MGHRA and CDR2 YSYEKL. As DNA, the CDR3 is TGCGCCAGCAGCCAAAAACAGGACCATGGCTACACCTTC. Protein product: CASSQKQDHGYTF.

The rearrangement uses TRBV10-2 and TRBJ2-5; TRBD2 matches 11 bases. There are 15 residues in the CDR3. J gave up 5 bases and V 2 bases, and 4 bases lay outside the gene matches. Germline V gene data show CDR1 as WSHSY and CDR2 as SAAADI. CDR3 residues: CASSEDSGRGETQYF. CDR3 DNA sequence: TGCGCCAGCAGTGAGGATAGCGGGAGGGGTGAGACCCAGTACTTC.

The genes are TRBV5-4 and TRBJ2-5; perhaps TRBD1 as D (6 bases). The end of the DNA fits TRBJ2-7 better, so the J call may be wrong. The CDR3 length is 15 residues. Germline V gene lookup returns CDR1 SGHNT and CDR2 YYREEE (reference sequence). CDR3 residues: CASSLGTGTTYEQYF. The CDR3 DNA reads as TGTGCCAGCAGCTTGGGAACAGGGACAACCTACGAGCAGTACTTC.

The J gene is TRBJ2-7, the V gene TRBV5-1; D possibly corresponds to TRBD1 (6 bases). Trimming took off 4 bases at V and 2 bases at J, with 13 bases between the two ends. Germline CDR1 and CDR2: SGHRS and YFSETQ. The CDR3 consists of 14 residues. This CDR3 reads CASSHDRRTYEQYF. As DNA, the CDR3 is TGCGCCAGCAGCCACGACAGGAGAACCTACGAGCAGTACTTC.

This clone was counted once. This chain joins TRBV19 and TRBJ2-4; TRBD2 agrees at 11 bases. There are 19 residues in the CDR3. Trimming took 3 bases from V and 5 from J; bases not matched to a gene: 15. The germline V gene encodes CDR1 LNHDA and CDR2 SQIVND (reference sequence). The CDR3, as DNA: TGTGCCAGTAGTATGGGAGGGGTAGCGGGAGGGCCTATGGAAAACATTCAGTACTTC. Its translation is CASSMGGVAGGPMENIQYF.

The rearrangement links TRBV6-6 to TRBJ1-1, with 10 bases fitting TRBD1. V dropped 0 bases and J dropped 5; count of bases not matched to a gene: 3. The germline CDR1 and CDR2 sequences are MNHNY and SVGAGI (reference sequence). The CDR3 covers 15 residues. The CDR3 region has the DNA TGTGCCAGCAGTTACTCGACAGGGGGCAAAACTGAAGCTTTCTTT. Translating it yields CASSYSTGGKTEAFF.

This chain uses TRBV11-2 with TRBJ2-6; no reliable D call. V lost 4 bases to trimming and J lost 2 bases, with 6 bases between them. This CDR3 has 14 amino acids. The germline CDR1 and CDR2 sequences are SGHAT and FQNNGV. This CDR3 is CASSSNTGANVLTF. The CDR3, as DNA: TGTGCCAGCAGCTCTAACACTGGGGCCAACGTCCTGACTTTC. Full variable domain (remainder filled in from reference TRBV11-2 and TRBJ2-6): EAGVAQSPRYKIIEKRQSVAFWCNPISGHATLYWYQQILGQGPKLLIQFQNNGVVDDSQLPKDRFSAERLKGVDSTLKIQPAKLEDSAVYLCASSSNTGANVLTFGAGSRLTVL.

V and J are TRBV27 and TRBJ2-7, with 9 positions matching TRBD2. This CDR3 has 15 amino acids. Germline CDR1 MNHEY, CDR2 SMNVEV (reference sequence). V dropped 6 bases and J dropped 4; count of bases not matched to a gene: 10. Here the CDR3 reads CASSLAGVYVYEQYF. CDR3 sequence (DNA): TGTGCCAGCAGCTTAGCGGGAGTATACGTTTACGAGCAGTACTTC.

The chain uses TRBV9 and TRBJ2-7; 7 bases match TRBD1. Germline V lookup: CDR1 SGDLS, CDR2 YYNGEE. With V trimmed by 4 bases and J by 5 bases, 12 bases remained unmatched. The CDR3 consists of 15 residues. The CDR3 nucleotides are TGTGCCAGCAGCTCCCGGACAGGATCCCATCACGAGCAGTACTTC. Protein product: CASSSRTGSHHEQYF.

The DNA for the CDR3 is TGTGCCAGCAGCCAAGATCACGGGACTAGCGATGAGCAGTACTTC. This codes for CASSQDHGTSDEQYF. The genes are TRBV5-4 and TRBJ2-7; 10 nucleotides match TRBD2. The junction had 11 bases not matched to a gene; V was cut back by 4 bases and J by 7 bases. This CDR3 comprises 15 residues. The germline V gene has CDR1 SGHNT and CDR2 YYREEE (reference sequence).